Here is one T cell receptor beta chain with its context. The germline gives CDR1 ENHRY, CDR2 SYGVKD. Trimming stripped 0 bases from V and 1 base from J, with 7 bases between. The CDR3 contains 14 residues. Method: immunoSEQ multiplex PCR; TCRdb's copy keeps in-frame clones and lacks some. The sample has about 360,000 clones; 86% are singletons. These data come from a study of cytomegalovirus exposure and HLA in healthy donors. This clonotype originated in a woman in her late teens or twenties in good health and CMV-seronegative. Input material: PBMCs. The chain is built from TRBV10-3 and TRBJ2-7; the D is unclear. CDR3 DNA: TGTGCCATCAGTGAGTCGGTAGTTTCCTACGAGCAGTACTTC. This translates into CAISESVVSYEQYF.